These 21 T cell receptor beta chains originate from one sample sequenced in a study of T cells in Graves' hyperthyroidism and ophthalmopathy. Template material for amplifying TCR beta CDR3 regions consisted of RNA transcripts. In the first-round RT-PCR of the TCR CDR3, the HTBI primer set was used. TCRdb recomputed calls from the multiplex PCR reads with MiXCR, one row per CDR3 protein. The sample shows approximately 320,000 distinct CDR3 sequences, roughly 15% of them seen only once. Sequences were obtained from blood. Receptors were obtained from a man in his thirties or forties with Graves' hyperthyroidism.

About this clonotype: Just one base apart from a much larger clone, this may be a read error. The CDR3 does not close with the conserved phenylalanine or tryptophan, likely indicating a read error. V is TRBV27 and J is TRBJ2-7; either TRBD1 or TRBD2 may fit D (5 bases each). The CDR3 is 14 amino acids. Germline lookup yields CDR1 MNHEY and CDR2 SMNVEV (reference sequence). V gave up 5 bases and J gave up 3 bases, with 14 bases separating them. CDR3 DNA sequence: TGTGCCAGCAGTACTAGACGGGACCTCTACGAGCAGTACCTC. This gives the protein CASSTRRDLYEQYL.

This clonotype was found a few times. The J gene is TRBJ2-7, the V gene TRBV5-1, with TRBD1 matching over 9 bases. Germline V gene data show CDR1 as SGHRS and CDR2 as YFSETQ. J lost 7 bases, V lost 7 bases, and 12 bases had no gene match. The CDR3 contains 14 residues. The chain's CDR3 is CASRGGTGPGEQYF. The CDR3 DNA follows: TGCGCCAGCCGAGGGGGGACAGGGCCCGGGGAGCAGTACTTC.

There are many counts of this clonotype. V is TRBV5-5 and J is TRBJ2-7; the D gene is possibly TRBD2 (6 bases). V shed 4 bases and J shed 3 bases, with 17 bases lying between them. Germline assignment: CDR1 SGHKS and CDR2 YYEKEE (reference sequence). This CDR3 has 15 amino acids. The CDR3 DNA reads TGTGCCAGCAGCCTGGAGGGCGGAACCTACTACGAGCAGTACTTC. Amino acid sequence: CASSLEGGTYYEQYF.

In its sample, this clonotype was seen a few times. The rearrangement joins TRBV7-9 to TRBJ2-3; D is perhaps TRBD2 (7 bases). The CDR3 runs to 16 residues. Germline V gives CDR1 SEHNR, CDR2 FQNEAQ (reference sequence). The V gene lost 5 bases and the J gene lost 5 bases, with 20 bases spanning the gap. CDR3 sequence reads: CASSPWGRESGDTQYF. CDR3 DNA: TGTGCCAGCAGCCCGTGGGGGCGGGAGTCAGGAGATACGCAGTATTTT.

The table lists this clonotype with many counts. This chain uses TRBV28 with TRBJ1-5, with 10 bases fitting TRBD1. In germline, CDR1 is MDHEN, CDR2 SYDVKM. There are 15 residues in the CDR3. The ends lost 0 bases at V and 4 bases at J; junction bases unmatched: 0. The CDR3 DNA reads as TGTGCCAGCAGTTTATGGGGACAGGGGAATCAGCCCCAGCATTTT. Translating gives CASSLWGQGNQPQHF.

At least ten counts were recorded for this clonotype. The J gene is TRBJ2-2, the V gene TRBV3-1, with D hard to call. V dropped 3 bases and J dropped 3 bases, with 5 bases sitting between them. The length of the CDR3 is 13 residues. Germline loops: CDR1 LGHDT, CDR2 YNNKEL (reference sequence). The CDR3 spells CASSHSYTGELFF. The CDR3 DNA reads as TGTGCCAGCAGCCATAGCTACACCGGGGAGCTGTTTTTT. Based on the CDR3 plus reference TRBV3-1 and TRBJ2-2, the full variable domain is DTAVSQTPKYLVTQMGNDKSIKCEQNLGHDTMYWYKQDSKKFLKIMFSYNNKELIINETVPNRFSPKSPDKAHLNLHINSLELGDSAVYFCASSHSYTGELFFGEGSRLTVL.

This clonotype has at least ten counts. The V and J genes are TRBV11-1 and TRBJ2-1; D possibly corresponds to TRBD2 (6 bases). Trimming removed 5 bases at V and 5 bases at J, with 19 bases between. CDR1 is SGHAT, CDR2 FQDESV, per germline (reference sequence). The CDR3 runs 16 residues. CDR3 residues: CASSPGPGTYDNEQFF. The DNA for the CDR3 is TGTGCCAGCAGCCCCGGTCCCGGGACTTACGACAATGAGCAGTTCTTC. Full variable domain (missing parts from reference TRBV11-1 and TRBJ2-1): EAEVAQSPRYKITEKSQAVAFWCDPISGHATLYWYRQILGQGPELLVQFQDESVVDDSQLPKDRFSAERLKGVDSTLKIQPAELGDSAMYLCASSPGPGTYDNEQFFGPGTRLTVL.

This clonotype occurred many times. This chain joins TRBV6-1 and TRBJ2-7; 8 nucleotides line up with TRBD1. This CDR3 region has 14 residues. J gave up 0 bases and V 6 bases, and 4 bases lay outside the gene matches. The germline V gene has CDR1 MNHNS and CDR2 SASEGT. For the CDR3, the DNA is TGTGCCAGCAGCAGGACAGGGAACTCCTACGAGCAGTACTTC. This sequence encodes CASSRTGNSYEQYF.

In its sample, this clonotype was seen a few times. CDR3 nucleotide sequence: TGTGCCAGCTCACCACCGAACTCCTACAATGAGCAGTTCTTC. Translation: CASSPPNSYNEQFF. This rearrangement joins TRBV18 to TRBJ2-1; D uncertain. This CDR3 is 14 amino acids long. The germline gives CDR1 KGHSH, CDR2 LQKENI. V was clipped by 0 bases and J by 0 bases, with 3 bases between them.

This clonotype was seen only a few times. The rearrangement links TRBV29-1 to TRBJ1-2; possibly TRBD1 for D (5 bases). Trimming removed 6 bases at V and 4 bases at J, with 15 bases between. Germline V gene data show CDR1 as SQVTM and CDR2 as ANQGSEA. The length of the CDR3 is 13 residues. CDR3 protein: CSVKRGSGYGYTF. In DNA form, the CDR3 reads TGCAGCGTCAAGAGGGGTTCTGGCTATGGCTACACCTTC.

CDR3 bases: TGTGCCAGCAGTGATCCTCGGTGGGGAGCTGGGGGGGAGCAGTTCTTC. Translated, it gives CASSDPRWGAGGEQFF. This chain connects TRBV2 to TRBJ2-1; possible D gene TRBD2, 6 bases. Germline loops: CDR1 SNHLY, CDR2 FYNNEI. Trimming cost V 3 bases and J 10 bases, with 22 bases left between them. The CDR3 runs to 16 residues.

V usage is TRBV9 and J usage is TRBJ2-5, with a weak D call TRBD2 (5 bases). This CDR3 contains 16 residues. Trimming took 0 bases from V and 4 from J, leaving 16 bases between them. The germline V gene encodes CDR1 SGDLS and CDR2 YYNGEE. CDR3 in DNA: TGTGCCAGCAGCGTAGGTGGAGTAGCAGGAGGAGAGACCCAGTACTTC. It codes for CASSVGGVAGGETQYF.

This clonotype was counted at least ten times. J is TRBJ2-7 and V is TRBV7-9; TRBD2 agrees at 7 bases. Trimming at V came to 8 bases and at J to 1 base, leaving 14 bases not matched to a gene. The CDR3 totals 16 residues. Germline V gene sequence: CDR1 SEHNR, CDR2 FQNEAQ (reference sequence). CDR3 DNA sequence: TGTGCCAGCGCCTCCTGGGGGAGGGCCAGTTCCTACGAGCAGTACTTC. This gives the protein CASASWGRASSYEQYF. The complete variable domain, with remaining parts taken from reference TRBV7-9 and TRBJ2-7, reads DTGVSQNPRHKITKRGQNVTFRCDPISEHNRLYWYRQTLGQGPEFLTYFQNEAQLEKSRLLSDRFSAERPKGSFSTLEIQRTEQGDSAMYLCASASWGRASSYEQYFGPGTRLTVT.

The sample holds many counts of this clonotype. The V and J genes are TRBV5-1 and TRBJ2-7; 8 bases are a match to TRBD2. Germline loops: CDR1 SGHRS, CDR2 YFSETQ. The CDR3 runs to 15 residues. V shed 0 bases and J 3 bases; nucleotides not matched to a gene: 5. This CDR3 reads CASSLEVAGNYEQYF. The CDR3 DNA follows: TGCGCCAGCAGCTTGGAAGTAGCGGGGAACTACGAGCAGTACTTC. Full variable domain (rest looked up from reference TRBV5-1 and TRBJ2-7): KAGVTQTPRYLIKTRGQQVTLSCSPISGHRSVSWYQQTPGQGLQFLFEYFSETQRNKGNFPGRFSGRQFSNSRSEMNVSTLELGDSALYLCASSLEVAGNYEQYFGPGTRLTVT.

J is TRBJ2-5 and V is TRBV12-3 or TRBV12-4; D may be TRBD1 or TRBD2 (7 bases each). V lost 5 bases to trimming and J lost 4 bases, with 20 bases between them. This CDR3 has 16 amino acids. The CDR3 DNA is TGTGCCAGCAGTATACAACCTGACAGGGAGGGAGAGACCCAGTACTTC. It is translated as CASSIQPDREGETQYF.

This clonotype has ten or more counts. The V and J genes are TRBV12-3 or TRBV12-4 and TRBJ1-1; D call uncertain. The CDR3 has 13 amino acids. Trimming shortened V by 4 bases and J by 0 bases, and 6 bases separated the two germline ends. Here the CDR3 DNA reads TGTGCCAGCAGTTCCCTAATGAACACTGAAGCTTTCTTT. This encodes CASSSLMNTEAFF.

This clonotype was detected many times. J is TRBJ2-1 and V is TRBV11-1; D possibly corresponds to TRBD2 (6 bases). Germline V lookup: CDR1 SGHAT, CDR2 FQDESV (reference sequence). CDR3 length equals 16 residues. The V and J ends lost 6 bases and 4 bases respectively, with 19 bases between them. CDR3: CASRTWGGEKYNEQFF. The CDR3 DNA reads TGTGCCAGCAGGACGTGGGGAGGCGAGAAATACAATGAGCAGTTCTTC.

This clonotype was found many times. As DNA, the CDR3 is TGTGCCAGCAGTTTCGGGAGTGCGGGATTTAAGTCCGATGAGCAGTTCTTC. Its translation is CASSFGSAGFKSDEQFF. V is TRBV12-3 or TRBV12-4 and J is TRBJ2-1; maybe TRBD2 (6 bases). The CDR3 runs to 17 residues. Trimming pared 3 bases from V and 8 bases from J, leaving 23 bases between.

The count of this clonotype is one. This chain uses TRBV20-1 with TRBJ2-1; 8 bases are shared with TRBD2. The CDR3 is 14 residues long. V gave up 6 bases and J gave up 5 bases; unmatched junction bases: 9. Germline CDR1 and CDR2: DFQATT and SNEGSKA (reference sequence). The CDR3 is CSAPRLAGHNEQFF. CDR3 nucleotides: TGCAGTGCCCCCAGGCTAGCGGGCCACAATGAGCAGTTCTTC.

This chain's CDR3 is CASSLRGVSGVNEQFF. DNA for the CDR3: TGTGCCAGCAGCCTCCGGGGGGTATCGGGAGTCAATGAGCAGTTCTTC. The rearrangement uses TRBV7-9 and TRBJ2-1; TRBD2 matches at 7 bases. CDR3 length: 16 residues. CDR1 is SEHNR, CDR2 FQNEAQ, per germline (reference sequence). With 5 bases clipped from V and 6 bases from J, the junction kept 13 bases outside the gene matches.

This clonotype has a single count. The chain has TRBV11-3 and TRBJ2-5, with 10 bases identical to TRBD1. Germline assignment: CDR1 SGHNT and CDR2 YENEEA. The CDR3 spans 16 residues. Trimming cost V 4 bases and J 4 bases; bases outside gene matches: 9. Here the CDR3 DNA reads TGTGCCAGCAGCTCGACCCCGGGACAGGGGAGAGAGACCCAGTACTTC. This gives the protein CASSSTPGQGRETQYF.